The source of this T cell receptor beta chain is a study of CD8+ T cells in alopecia areata. Study observations and caveats: Many expanded lesional clones remained in scalp and blood on tofacitinib. Among patients, TCR sharing was less clear than in mice, a difference possibly due in part to HLA diversity in the patient population.

CDR3 size: 13 residues. Trimming removed 4 bases from V and 4 bases from J, with 11 bases in between. Germline CDR1 reads SGHDN; CDR2 reads FVKESK. RNA extraction was followed by reverse transcription into cDNA, which acted as the sequencing template. Produced via immunoSEQ multiplex PCR; TCRdb's table is partial and in-frame only. The sample carries about 88,000 clones, 40% to 50% recorded once. The sample holds a few counts of this clone. The antigen is not known. As to treatment: oral pan-JAK inhibitor, 5-10 mg twice daily. Patients with alopecia areata provided lesional scalp punch biopsies as well as peripheral blood. Isolation of CD4+ and CD8+ T cells from PBMCs was achieved by sorting.

The V call is TRBV14, the J call TRBJ2-7, with D uncertain. The starting material was CD8+ T cells sorted from blood, obtained at week 24, from a patient treated with tofacitinib. The TCR comes from a human donor with alopecia areata. The CDR3: CASSPVTGYEQYF. CDR3 in DNA: TGTGCCAGCAGCCCCGTTACCGGATACGAGCAGTACTTC.